This record covers a single T cell receptor beta chain. Its antigen has not been determined. No qualities accompany the bases; no much larger clone lies one base away. Read against the paper, the sample's treatment or condition label means: allogeneic hematopoietic cell transplantation with graft depleted of TCRalphabeta T cells and CD19 B cells. TCRalphabeta/CD19-depleted allogeneic hematopoietic cell grafts were given to the transplant recipients, all of whom were children. This sample is part of a study of T-cell reconstitution after alpha-beta-depleted transplantation in children (dated by TCRdb to the mid-2010s). Regarding the complete study: Using TCR repertoire profiling, the study quantitatively followed how T-cell immune reconstitution unfolded in children after TCRalphabeta/CD19-depleted allogeneic hematopoietic cell transplantation. Results and caveats for the whole study, not just this receptor: In some patients, the high TCRbeta diversity seen at day 60 was put down to recipient T cells and intrathymic progenitors that had survived conditioning. About two months after transplant, the apparently early recovery of alphabetaT-cell counts reportedly depended on just several hundred clones that had expanded rapidly and came from non-depleted graft cells. Hyperexpanded clone frequencies declined over subsequent months; after one year, T-cell counts and TCRbeta diversity were mostly attributed to newly produced T cells.

Libraries were made using PCR. These reads were obtained on an Illumina HiSeq 2500. Molecular barcoding was employed in the preparation of TCR libraries, with unique molecular identifiers being used to normalize TCRbeta repertoire quantification. Starting from the raw public reads, TCRdb applied fastp trimming at Q25, assembled clones with MiXCR and retained in-frame beta chains. Each entry is one CDR3 protein sequence, shown with its most common DNA and genes. The sample contains 500,000 to 600,000 distinct CDR3 sequences, about a quarter of them found a single time. 30% to 45% of the sample comes from the top ten. Including cysteine and phenylalanine, the CDR3 has 15 amino acids. Only the CDR3 DNA is retained, 45 bases long and in frame from the first base. V lost 6 bases and J lost 6 bases, and the count of bases not matched to a germline gene is 10. From a lookup of the germline V gene, CDR1 and CDR2 are SGHVS and FQNEAQ.

This chain joins TRBV7-8 to TRBJ2-2, with 7 middle bases fitting TRBD1. Sequenced here: PBMCs, sampled before TCRalphabeta/CD19-depleted stem cell transplant. The sequence was obtained from a boy younger than two with Wiskott-Aldrich syndrome, due to receive a stem cell transplant. The nucleotide sequence reads as follows: TGTGCCAGCAGTAACCACCAGACAGGGCCCGGGGAGCTGTTTTTT. Translated, this is CASSNHQTGPGELFF. Reference TRBV7-8 and TRBJ2-2 genes cover what lies past the CDR3, so the full variable domain is GAGVSQSPRYKVAKRGQDVALRCDPISGHVSLFWYQQALGQGPEFLTYFQNEAQLDKSGLPSDRFFAERPEGSVSTLKIQRTQQEDSAVYLCASSNHQTGPGELFFGEGSRLTVL.